Below are 2 T cell receptor beta chains sequenced from a single sample in a study of CD8+ T cells in alopecia areata. Sequencing templates came from extracted RNA that was reverse transcribed into cDNA. Sequencing was performed with immunoSEQ multiplex PCR; in TCRdb, only in-frame clones are kept and a portion is missing. The profile covers 100,000 to 150,000 clones, with around 50% appearing a single time and about 4.9% taken by the ten largest. Specimen: CD4+ T cells sorted from blood, collected at week 0. The receptor set was obtained from a human donor with alopecia areata.

The chain carries TRBV29-1 and TRBJ1-2; perhaps TRBD1 as D (6 bases). The CDR3 covers 14 residues. Germline CDR1 reads SQVTM; CDR2 reads ANQGSEA. V lost 7 bases and J 6 bases, leaving 21 bases between the germline ends. The CDR3: CSGGRRGTNDGYTF. The CDR3 DNA reads TGCAGCGGAGGGCGGAGAGGGACAAACGATGGCTACACCTTC.

V and J are TRBV7-9 and TRBJ1-2; D unresolved. The CDR3 contains 12 residues. Trimming cost V 5 bases and J 4 bases, with 8 bases left between them. The germline gives CDR1 SEHNR, CDR2 FQNEAQ (reference sequence). Written as DNA, the CDR3 is TGTGCCAGCAGCACGCTTTTCTATGGCTACACCTTC. Translated, it gives CASSTLFYGYTF. Using reference TRBV7-9 and TRBJ1-2 for the parts outside the CDR3, the full variable domain is DTGVSQNPRHKITKRGQNVTFRCDPISEHNRLYWYRQTLGQGPEFLTYFQNEAQLEKSRLLSDRFSAERPKGSFSTLEIQRTEQGDSAMYLCASSTLFYGYTFGSGTRLTVV.